This T cell receptor (beta chain) was identified in a study of control samples from healthy donors and cancer patients. Clones were read by immunoSEQ multiplex PCR, and TCRdb kept only the in-frame ones, dropping some. Counted here are 100,000 to 150,000 clones, about 90% occurring once; the ten biggest clones make up around 2%. CDR1 is SGHTA and CDR2 is FQGTGA in the germline V gene. The CDR3 has 13 amino acids. V dropped 4 bases and J dropped 1; count of bases not matched to a gene: 1. This clonotype originated in a young man in good health. The chain has TRBV7-3 and TRBJ2-7, with 7 bases identical to TRBD1. The sequencing sample was made of blood. This CDR3 reads CASSSDRSYEQYF. CDR3 DNA sequence: TGTGCCAGCAGCTCGGACAGGTCCTACGAGCAGTACTTC.